The present T cell receptor (beta chain) was sequenced within a study of cytomegalovirus exposure and HLA in healthy donors. Overall study context: A data release that came early held some 79 million unique TCRs from HLA-typed donors. Whole-study findings and limits: Apparent HLA restriction characterized most CMV-associated TCR beta chains in a later analysis.

Primers for the PCR totalled 60 Vbeta and 13 Jbeta. How the authors handled the data: Among the unique TCR beta chains that a later analysis counted, 75 million to 85 million in all, 9.5 million to 11 million were shared. Measured with immunoSEQ multiplex PCR; TCRdb has only the in-frame clones, and not every one. V and J calls and clone size follow that table, whereas D and trimming were derived from the DNA. The sample yields about 96,000 clones, about four fifths seen once. Of note for this clone: Its antigen is undetermined.

The clonotype comes from a female donor in good health and CMV-seropositive. Sequencing used PBMCs.

For the CDR3, the DNA is TGTGCCAGCAGCGTAGTGGCCCGTCCCATCTACGAGCAGTACTTC. This gives the protein CASSVVARPIYEQYF. This chain uses TRBV9 with TRBJ2-7; D uncertain. CDR3 size: 15 residues. V was pared by 0 bases and J by 3 bases, with 13 bases between. Germline CDR1 reads SGDLS; CDR2 reads YYNGEE. The whole variable domain, filled in from reference TRBV9 and TRBJ2-7, reads DSGVTQTPKHLITATGQRVTLRCSPRSGDLSVYWYQQSLDQGLQFLIQYYNGEERAKGNILERFSAQQFPDLHSELNLSSLELGDSALYFCASSVVARPIYEQYFGPGTRLTVT.